The 31 T cell receptor beta chains listed next were all sequenced from one sample in a study of identical twins. One entry per CDR3 protein results from TCRdb running MiXCR on the 5' RACE reads. The data show some 300,000 distinct CDR3 sequences, 9% to 15% seen once. The sample was also reused in another study, on yellow fever vaccine responses in identical twins.

The sequenced sample was CD8+ T cells sorted from blood. These receptors all come from a woman under 30 in good health.

The V gene is TRBV11-3, the J gene TRBJ1-1; TRBD1 is a possible D gene (6 bases). Germline loops: CDR1 SGHNT, CDR2 YENEEA. The V and J ends lost 5 bases and 4 bases respectively, with 17 bases between them. The CDR3 has 15 residues. CDR3 sequence reads: CASSAYTGGGTEAFF. In DNA form, the CDR3 reads TGTGCCAGCAGCGCATACACGGGAGGGGGCACTGAAGCTTTCTTT.

This clonotype has a count of ten or more. The CDR3 DNA is TGTGCCAGCAGTTTGGGGGGTTTTGGCTACACCTTC. It codes for CASSLGGFGYTF. The chain employs TRBV27 and TRBJ1-2, with D perhaps TRBD1 (5 bases). The CDR3 consists of 12 residues. Germline CDR1 and CDR2: MNHEY and SMNVEV (reference sequence). The ends were cut back, 3 bases at V and 7 bases at J, with 9 bases in the middle.

The rearrangement uses TRBV6-2 or TRBV6-3 and TRBJ1-1; maybe TRBD1 (6 bases). Germline CDR1 reads MNHEY; CDR2 reads SVGEGT. The V end lost 6 bases, the J end lost 5 bases, and 16 bases lay between the germline ends. CDR3 length equals 14 residues. The CDR3: CASSQGRGATEAFF. DNA of the CDR3: TGTGCCAGCAGCCAAGGGCGGGGGGCAACTGAAGCTTTCTTT.

The chain has TRBV7-9 and TRBJ2-7, with 9 positions matching TRBD1. The CDR3 is made up of 14 amino acids. Looked up from germline, CDR1 is SEHNR and CDR2 is FQNEAQ (reference sequence). V gave up 3 bases and J gave up 7 bases; unmatched junction bases: 7. In DNA form, the CDR3 reads TGTGCCAGCAGCTTGGGGACAGGGACGGGAGAGCAGTACTTC. Its protein is CASSLGTGTGEQYF.

This chain connects TRBV13 to TRBJ2-1, with TRBD2 as a possible D gene (6 bases). Trimming took off 4 bases at V and 4 bases at J, with 11 bases between the two ends. The germline V gene encodes CDR1 PRHDT and CDR2 FYEKMQ (reference sequence). The CDR3 spans 14 residues. The CDR3 DNA reads as TGTGCCAGCAGCTCCAGGGAGGATTACAATGAGCAGTTCTTC. It specifies CASSSREDYNEQFF.

The CDR3 reads CASSLSGLGPDTQYF. In DNA form, the CDR3 reads TGTGCCAGCAGCTTGAGCGGCCTAGGGCCAGATACGCAGTATTTT. This chain uses TRBV7-9 with TRBJ2-3; TRBD2 might be the D (5 bases). Trimming shortened V by 3 bases and J by 4 bases, and 14 bases separated the two germline ends. Germline loops: CDR1 SEHNR, CDR2 FQNEAQ (reference sequence). The CDR3 spans 15 residues.

This clonotype came up a few times. This chain uses TRBV11-2 with TRBJ2-3; TRBD2 aligns across 9 bases. Germline V lookup: CDR1 SGHAT, CDR2 FQNNGV. The CDR3 has 18 amino acids. The V gene end was trimmed by 1 base and the J gene end by 6 bases; junction bases not matched to a gene: 14. CDR3 nucleotide sequence: TGTGCCAGCAGCTTAGGATGGGTAGCGGGAGACTCTTGGGATACGCAGTATTTT. Its translation: CASSLGWVAGDSWDTQYF.

This clonotype was counted between two and nine times. CDR3 DNA sequence: TGCGCCAGCAGTGATTCCCCGGCTTACGAGCAGTACGTC. This translates into CASSDSPAYEQYV. The J gene is TRBJ2-7, the V gene TRBV10-2; no clear D. Germline-derived CDR1 and CDR2 are WSHSY and SAAADI. V lost 3 bases to trimming and J lost 4 bases, with 10 bases between them. The CDR3 runs 13 residues.

This clonotype occurred a few times. The chain employs TRBV12-3 or TRBV12-4 and TRBJ1-2, with TRBD1 as a possible D gene (6 bases). The CDR3 is 13 amino acids. Between the trimmed V and J ends, which lost 3 bases and 8 bases, there was a span of 13 bases. This CDR3 reads CASSFNRVYGYTF. CDR3 DNA: TGTGCCAGCAGTTTCAACAGGGTATACGGCTACACCTTC.

This sequence joins TRBV2 and TRBJ2-1; D remains unclear. The CDR3 has 13 residues. The V gene lost 7 bases and the J gene lost 6 bases, with 13 bases spanning the gap. Germline CDR1 reads SNHLY; CDR2 reads FYNNEI. DNA for the CDR3: TGTGCCAGCATAGATGCCGTTTCCAATGAGCAGTTCTTC. Amino acid sequence: CASIDAVSNEQFF.

This clonotype was found many times. The CDR3 DNA follows: TGCAGCGTTGAAGATCAGGAAGATTTTAACTATGGCTACACCTTC. Protein product: CSVEDQEDFNYGYTF. The rearrangement uses TRBV29-1 and TRBJ1-2; no definite D call. This CDR3 is built from 15 residues. The V gene's germline CDR1 is SQVTM and CDR2 ANQGSEA. V was cut by 0 bases and J by 1 base, with 12 bases left in between.

The V call is TRBV15, the J call TRBJ1-2, with no clear D. Between the trimmed V and J ends, which lost 0 bases and 0 bases, there was a span of 8 bases. Germline lookup yields CDR1 LNHNV and CDR2 YYDKDF (reference sequence). The CDR3 covers 15 residues. The CDR3 DNA reads as TGTGCCACCAGCAGAGATCCGGCAGCTAACTATGGCTACACCTTC. It yields the protein CATSRDPAANYGYTF.

The table lists this clonotype with a few counts. The gene calls are TRBV29-1 and TRBJ1-1, with TRBD1 identical over 7 bases. CDR1 SQVTM and CDR2 ANQGSEA come from the germline V gene. This CDR3 is 11 amino acids long. After removal of 6 bases from V and 7 bases from J, the junction contained 5 bases not matched to a gene. The CDR3 nucleotides read TGCAGCGTGGAGAGGGACAGTGAAGCTTTCTTT. It yields the protein CSVERDSEAFF.

This clonotype showed up many times. The V call is TRBV13, the J call TRBJ2-1; perhaps D is TRBD1 or TRBD2 (5 bases each). Germline V CDR1 and CDR2: PRHDT, FYEKMQ (reference sequence). The CDR3 has 14 residues. V lost 5 bases and J 4 bases, leaving 12 bases between the germline ends. In nucleotides, the CDR3 is TGTGCCAGCAGCCCAGGGACCGGATACAATGAGCAGTTCTTC. Translation: CASSPGTGYNEQFF.

This clonotype turned up a few times. The CDR3 sequence is CASSQDVRGRFKTEAFF. CDR3 nucleotides: TGTGCCAGCAGCCAAGATGTCAGGGGGCGATTCAAGACTGAAGCTTTCTTT. This rearrangement joins TRBV4-2 to TRBJ1-1, with 8 bases lining up with TRBD1. The germline V gene encodes CDR1 LGHNA and CDR2 YNFKEQ. The CDR3 totals 17 residues. V lost 0 bases, J lost 5 bases, and 11 bases stayed unmatched.

Ten or more counts support this clonotype. The chain couples TRBV4-1 to TRBJ2-3; D is possibly TRBD1 (7 bases). V lost 4 bases to trimming and J lost 5 bases, with 19 bases between them. In germline, CDR1 is MGHRA, CDR2 YSYEKL. The CDR3 runs 16 residues. The CDR3: CASSLGGGGRKDTQYF. The CDR3 DNA reads TGCGCCAGCAGCCTCGGCGGAGGGGGCAGGAAAGATACGCAGTATTTT.

The table lists this clonotype with many counts. The CDR3 is CASRLGLAGNEQFF. CDR3 in DNA: TGCGCCAGCAGGCTTGGACTAGCAGGGAATGAGCAGTTCTTC. The rearrangement joins TRBV4-1 to TRBJ2-1; TRBD2 matches at 8 bases. The length of the CDR3 is 14 residues. The germline V gene encodes CDR1 MGHRA and CDR2 YSYEKL. V gave up 6 bases and J gave up 7 bases; unmatched junction bases: 8.

The table lists this clonotype with a few counts. V is TRBV6-4 and J is TRBJ2-1; TRBD1 might be the D (6 bases). Germline CDR1 is MRHNA and CDR2 is SNTAGT. The V and J ends lost 5 bases and 7 bases respectively, with 15 bases between them. The CDR3 length is 14 residues. CDR3: CASSISGAANEQFF. CDR3 coding DNA: TGTGCCAGCAGTATATCAGGGGCCGCAAATGAGCAGTTCTTC.

This clonotype was observed a few times. V and J are TRBV28 and TRBJ2-1; TRBD2 matches at 11 bases. The ends lost 6 bases at V and 3 bases at J; junction bases unmatched: 7. Germline V gives CDR1 MDHEN, CDR2 SYDVKM. CDR3 length equals 16 residues. This chain's CDR3 is CASSPTSGKRYNEQFF. The DNA of the CDR3 is TGTGCCAGCAGCCCGACTAGCGGGAAGCGCTACAATGAGCAGTTCTTC.

This clonotype was observed a handful of times. J is TRBJ2-1 and V is TRBV28; no clear D gene. Germline lookup yields CDR1 MDHEN and CDR2 SYDVKM. V gave up 3 bases and J gave up 5 bases, with 8 bases separating them. The CDR3 runs to 13 residues. In DNA, the CDR3 is TGTGCCAGCAGTTTTCGGCGAAACAATGAGCAGTTCTTC. This encodes CASSFRRNNEQFF.

In this sample, this clonotype turned up many times. The genes are TRBV12-3 or TRBV12-4 and TRBJ2-5; possible D gene TRBD2, 5 bases. V lost 5 bases and J lost 1, with 14 bases in between. This CDR3 comprises 15 residues. The chain's CDR3 is CASSLEAGLQETQYF. CDR3 in DNA: TGTGCCAGCAGTCTAGAGGCAGGACTCCAAGAGACCCAGTACTTC.

V usage is TRBV19 and J usage is TRBJ2-1; 8 bases align to TRBD2. The CDR3 sequence is 18 residues long. Per germline, CDR1 LNHDA and CDR2 SQIVND (reference sequence). Trimming at V came to 4 bases and at J to 6 bases, leaving 17 bases not matched to a gene. The CDR3 protein is CASSTEPTLYGGANEQFF. Written as DNA, the CDR3 is TGTGCCAGTAGTACAGAACCCACTCTCTACGGGGGGGCCAATGAGCAGTTCTTC.

The chain combines TRBV11-2 with TRBJ2-1; the D gene is possibly TRBD2 (5 bases). The V end lost 3 bases, the J end lost 5 bases, and 17 bases lay between the germline ends. Per the germline V gene, CDR1 is SGHAT and CDR2 is FQNNGV. The CDR3 is 16 amino acids. The CDR3: CASSFRTSIPNNEQFF. The CDR3 nucleotides read TGTGCCAGCAGCTTCCGAACTAGTATACCGAACAATGAGCAGTTCTTC.

V usage is TRBV27 and J usage is TRBJ1-2; D unclear. CDR1 is MNHEY, CDR2 SMNVEV, per germline (reference sequence). V gave up 0 bases and J gave up 4 bases, with 6 bases separating them. There are 13 residues in the CDR3. Written as DNA, the CDR3 is TGTGCCAGCAGTTTATCTGCCTCCTATGGCTACACCTTC. Its translation is CASSLSASYGYTF.

In its sample, this clonotype was seen a few times. The V call is TRBV7-9, the J call TRBJ1-1; D is undetermined. The V end was cut by 3 bases, the J end by 8 bases, with 10 bases between. Germline V gives CDR1 SEHNR, CDR2 FQNEAQ (reference sequence). CDR3 length: 12 residues. This chain's CDR3 is CASSFNLPEAFF. CDR3 nucleotide sequence: TGTGCCAGCAGCTTCAATCTGCCCGAAGCTTTCTTT. The full variable domain, with the rest looked up from reference TRBV7-9 and TRBJ1-1, is DTGVSQNPRHKITKRGQNVTFRCDPISEHNRLYWYRQTLGQGPEFLTYFQNEAQLEKSRLLSDRFSAERPKGSFSTLEIQRTEQGDSAMYLCASSFNLPEAFFGQGTRLTVV.

Here the CDR3 reads CASSFDSIRGDEQYV. CDR3 DNA: TGTGCCAGCAGCTTTGATTCTATCAGGGGGGACGAGCAGTACGTC. The chain joins TRBV7-8 to TRBJ2-7, with D perhaps TRBD1 (7 bases). V was clipped by 3 bases and J by 5 bases, with 17 bases between them. Germline CDR1 and CDR2: SGHVS and FQNEAQ. This CDR3 region has 15 residues.

In this sample, this clonotype turned up a few times. The V gene is TRBV27, the J gene TRBJ1-2, with 9 bases lining up with TRBD1. Trimming at V came to 5 bases and at J to 7 bases, leaving 8 bases not matched to a gene. CDR3 size: 14 residues. Germline values: CDR1 MNHEY, CDR2 SMNVEV (reference sequence). CDR3 residues: CASSKSGTGSGYTF. The CDR3 DNA reads TGTGCCAGCAGTAAATCCGGGACAGGGTCTGGCTACACCTTC.

This clonotype was observed a handful of times. V gene TRBV6-6 combines with J gene TRBJ2-1; D is perhaps TRBD1 (6 bases). There are 13 residues in the CDR3. Germline V gives CDR1 MNHNY, CDR2 SVGAGI (reference sequence). V lost 1 base, J lost 11 bases, and 12 bases lay in between. The CDR3 DNA reads TGTGCCAGCAGTTACTATGACAGGCGTAAGCAGTTCTTC. Its translation: CASSYYDRRKQFF.

This clonotype has ten or more counts. The genes are TRBV7-9 and TRBJ2-1; D call uncertain. This CDR3 spans 12 amino acids. V lost 7 bases and J 7 bases, leaving 11 bases between the germline ends. Per germline, CDR1 SEHNR and CDR2 FQNEAQ (reference sequence). DNA for the CDR3: TGTGCCAGCACCCAGCACGAGAATGAGCAGTTCTTC. It is translated as CASTQHENEQFF.

The chain joins TRBV7-6 to TRBJ2-6; 7 positions agree with TRBD1. The CDR3 is 19 amino acids. Germline V lookup: CDR1 SGHVS, CDR2 FNYEAQ. The junction had 14 bases not matched to a gene; V was cut back by 1 base and J by 5 bases. The CDR3: CASSLGTGQFNPWANVLTF. The CDR3 nucleotides are TGTGCCAGCAGCTTAGGTACGGGACAGTTTAACCCATGGGCCAACGTCCTGACTTTC.

This clonotype was detected ten times or more. The V and J genes are TRBV2 and TRBJ1-1; D is uncertain. The CDR3 has 13 residues. CDR1 and CDR2 from the germline V gene are SNHLY and FYNNEI. The V and J ends lost 6 bases and 1 base respectively, with 9 bases between them. CDR3 nucleotide sequence: TGTGCCAGCAGCACCGACGGGAACACTGAAGCTTTCTTT. It translates to CASSTDGNTEAFF.